This TCR beta chain derives from a study of cytomegalovirus exposure and HLA in healthy donors. The PCR ran on 60 Vbeta and 13 Jbeta primers. The protocol was immunoSEQ multiplex PCR, while the TCRdb copy is restricted to in-frame clones and leaves out a portion. The sample yields approximately 240,000 clones, 77% seen once. To note about this clone: Its antigen is still unknown.

The study, taken as a whole, reports: Indistinguishable V segments such as TRBV6-2 and TRBV6-3 were excluded. The study reported that TCR beta sequences accurately predicted HLA-A and HLA-B alleles in most subjects.

The germline V gene encodes CDR1 SGHTA and CDR2 FQGNSA. CDR3 length equals 16 residues. Unmatched junction bases numbered 5, after V lost 5 bases and J lost 6 bases. This TCR derives from a woman aged 55 to 70 in good health and CMV-seropositive. The rearrangement uses TRBV7-2 and TRBJ2-2; 14 bases align to TRBD2. The specimen sequenced was PBMCs. This CDR3 reads CASSQTSGGAPGELFF. The DNA of the CDR3 is TGTGCCAGCAGCCAGACTAGCGGGGGGGCCCCCGGGGAGCTGTTTTTT.